This T cell receptor beta chain was documented in a study of blood T cell repertoires in COVID-19. Sequenced by immunoSEQ multiplex PCR; TCRdb stores in-frame clones only, minus some. The table lists some 69,000 clones, approximately 92% of them singletons. Trimming took off 0 bases at V and 1 base at J, with 6 bases between the two ends. The CDR3 spans 14 residues. Germline V lookup: CDR1 LGHNT, CDR2 FRNRAP. This clonotype originated in a woman aged 45-60 years with active COVID-19. The chain links TRBV12-5 to TRBJ2-5; D is uncertain. Material: peripheral blood. The CDR3: CASGLVQIQETQYF. The DNA of the CDR3 is TGTGCTAGTGGTTTGGTACAGATCCAAGAGACCCAGTACTTC.